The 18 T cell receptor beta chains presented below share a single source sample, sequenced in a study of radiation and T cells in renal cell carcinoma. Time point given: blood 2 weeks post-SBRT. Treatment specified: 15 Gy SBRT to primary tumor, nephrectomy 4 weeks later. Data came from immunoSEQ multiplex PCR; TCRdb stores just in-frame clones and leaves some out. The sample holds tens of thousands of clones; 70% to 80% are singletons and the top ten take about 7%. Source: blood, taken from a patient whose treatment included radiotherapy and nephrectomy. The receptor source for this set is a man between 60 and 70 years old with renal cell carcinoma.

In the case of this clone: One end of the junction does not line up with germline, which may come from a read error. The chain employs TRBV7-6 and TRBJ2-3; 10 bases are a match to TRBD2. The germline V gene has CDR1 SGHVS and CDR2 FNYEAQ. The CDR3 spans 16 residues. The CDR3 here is CVSSRGLAGVTDTQYF. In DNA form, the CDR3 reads TGTGTCAGCAGCAGGGGGCTAGCGGGGGTCACAGATACGCAGTATTTT.

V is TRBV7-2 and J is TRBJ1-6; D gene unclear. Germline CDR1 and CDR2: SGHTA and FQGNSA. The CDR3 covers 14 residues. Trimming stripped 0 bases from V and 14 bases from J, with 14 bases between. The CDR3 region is CASSLAPFGTALHF. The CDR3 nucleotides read TGTGCCAGCAGCTTAGCTCCTTTCGGTACCGCCCTCCACTTT. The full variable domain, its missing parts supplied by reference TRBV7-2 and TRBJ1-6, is GAGVSQSPSNKVTEKGKDVELRCDPISGHTALYWYRQSLGQGLEFLIYFQGNSAPDKSGLPSDRFSAERTGGSVSTLTIQRTQQEDSAVYLCASSLAPFGTALHFGNGTRLTVT.

DNA for the CDR3: TGCAGCGTTGAAGTCAGTAACACCGGGGAGCTGTTTTTT. Encoded protein: CSVEVSNTGELFF. V usage is TRBV29-1 and J usage is TRBJ2-2; no clear D gene. Trimming removed 1 base at V and 2 bases at J, with 5 bases between. There are 13 residues in the CDR3. The V gene's germline CDR1 is SQVTM and CDR2 ANQGSEA.

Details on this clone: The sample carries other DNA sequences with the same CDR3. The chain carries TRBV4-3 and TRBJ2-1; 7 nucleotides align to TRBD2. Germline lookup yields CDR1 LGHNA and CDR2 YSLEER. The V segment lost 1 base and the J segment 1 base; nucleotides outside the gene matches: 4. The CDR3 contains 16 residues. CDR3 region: CASSQAGGGSYNEQFF. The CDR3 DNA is TGCGCCAGCAGCCAAGCCGGCGGGGGATCCTACAATGAGCAGTTCTTC.

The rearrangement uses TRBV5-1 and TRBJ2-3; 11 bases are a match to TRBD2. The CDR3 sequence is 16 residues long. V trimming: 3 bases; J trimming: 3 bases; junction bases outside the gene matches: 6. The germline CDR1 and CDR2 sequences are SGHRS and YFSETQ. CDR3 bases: TGCGCCAGCAGCTCACTAGCGGGGGTCGGGACAGATACGCAGTATTTT. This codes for CASSSLAGVGTDTQYF.

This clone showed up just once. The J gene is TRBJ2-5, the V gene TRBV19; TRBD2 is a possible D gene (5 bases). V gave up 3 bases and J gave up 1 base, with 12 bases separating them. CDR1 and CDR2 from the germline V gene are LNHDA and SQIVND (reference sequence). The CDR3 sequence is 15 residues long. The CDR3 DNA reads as TGTGCCAGTAGTATGAGGGCCCAGTCCCAAGAGACCCAGTACTTC. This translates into CASSMRAQSQETQYF.

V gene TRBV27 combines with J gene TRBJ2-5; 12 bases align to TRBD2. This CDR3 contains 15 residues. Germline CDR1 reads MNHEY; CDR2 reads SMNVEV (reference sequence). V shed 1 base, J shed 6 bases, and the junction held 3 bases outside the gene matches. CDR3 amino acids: CASSLLTSGRQTQYF. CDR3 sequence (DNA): TGTGCCAGCAGTTTATTAACTAGCGGGAGGCAGACCCAGTACTTC.

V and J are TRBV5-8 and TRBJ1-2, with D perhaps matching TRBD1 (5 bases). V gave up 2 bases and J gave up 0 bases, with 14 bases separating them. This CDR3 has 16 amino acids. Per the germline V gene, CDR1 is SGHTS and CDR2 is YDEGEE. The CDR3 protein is CASSLGVKNPNYGYTF. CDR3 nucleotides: TGTGCCAGCAGCTTAGGGGTAAAAAACCCTAACTATGGCTACACCTTC. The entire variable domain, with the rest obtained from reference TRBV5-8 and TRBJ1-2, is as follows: EAGVTQSPTHLIKTRGQQATLRCSPISGHTSVYWYQQALGLGLQFLLWYDEGEERNRGNFPPRFSGRQFPNYSSELNVNALELEDSALYLCASSLGVKNPNYGYTFGSGTRLTVV.

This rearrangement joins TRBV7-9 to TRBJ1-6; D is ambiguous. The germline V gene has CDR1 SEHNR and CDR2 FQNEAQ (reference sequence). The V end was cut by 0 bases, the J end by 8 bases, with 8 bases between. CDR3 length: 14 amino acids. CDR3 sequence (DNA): TGTGCCAGCAGCTTAGCCTCCACAGATTCACCCCTCCACTTT. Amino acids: CASSLASTDSPLHF.

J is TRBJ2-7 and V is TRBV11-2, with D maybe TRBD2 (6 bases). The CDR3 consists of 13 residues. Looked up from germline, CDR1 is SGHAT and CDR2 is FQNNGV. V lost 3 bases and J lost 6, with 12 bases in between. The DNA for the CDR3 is TGTGCCAGCAGCTTCTACGGGACTCCCGAGCAGTACGTC. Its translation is CASSFYGTPEQYV.

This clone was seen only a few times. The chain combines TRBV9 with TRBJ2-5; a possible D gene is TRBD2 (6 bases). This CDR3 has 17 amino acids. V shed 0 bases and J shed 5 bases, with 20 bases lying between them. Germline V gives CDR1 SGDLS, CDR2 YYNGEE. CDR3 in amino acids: CASSVDPGVPGLETQYF. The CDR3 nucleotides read TGTGCCAGCAGCGTAGATCCGGGAGTCCCGGGTTTGGAGACCCAGTACTTC.

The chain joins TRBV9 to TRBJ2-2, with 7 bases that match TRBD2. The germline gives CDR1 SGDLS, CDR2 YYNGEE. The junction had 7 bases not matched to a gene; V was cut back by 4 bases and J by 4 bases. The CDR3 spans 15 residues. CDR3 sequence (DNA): TGTGCCAGCAGCCGCTCAGCGGGGACCACCGGGGAGCTGTTTTTT. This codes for CASSRSAGTTGELFF.

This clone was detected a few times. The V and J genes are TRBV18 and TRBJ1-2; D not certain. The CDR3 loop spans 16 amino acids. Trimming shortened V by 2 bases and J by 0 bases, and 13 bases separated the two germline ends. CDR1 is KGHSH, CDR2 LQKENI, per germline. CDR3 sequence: CASSPDTVGTNYGYTF. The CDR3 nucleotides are TGTGCCAGCTCACCAGACACCGTTGGAACTAACTATGGCTACACCTTC.

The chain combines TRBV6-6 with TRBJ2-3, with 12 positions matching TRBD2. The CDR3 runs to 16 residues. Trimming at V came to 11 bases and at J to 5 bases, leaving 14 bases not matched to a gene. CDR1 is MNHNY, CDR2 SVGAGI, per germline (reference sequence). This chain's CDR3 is CAVLSRLAGVVDTQYF. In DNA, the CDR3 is TGTGCCGTTCTGTCCCGACTAGCGGGAGTTGTAGATACGCAGTATTTT.

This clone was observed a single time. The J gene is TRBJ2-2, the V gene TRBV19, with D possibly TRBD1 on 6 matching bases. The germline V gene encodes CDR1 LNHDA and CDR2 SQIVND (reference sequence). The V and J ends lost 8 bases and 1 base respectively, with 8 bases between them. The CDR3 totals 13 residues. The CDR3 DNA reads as TGTGCCAGTGGGGGCGAGAACACCGGGGAGCTGTTTTTT. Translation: CASGGENTGELFF.

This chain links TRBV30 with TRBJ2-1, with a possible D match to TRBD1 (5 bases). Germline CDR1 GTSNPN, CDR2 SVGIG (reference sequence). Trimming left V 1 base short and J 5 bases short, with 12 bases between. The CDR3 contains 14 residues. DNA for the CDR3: TGTGCCTGGAGTGACCCCCCGACAGACAATGAGCAGTTCTTC. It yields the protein CAWSDPPTDNEQFF.

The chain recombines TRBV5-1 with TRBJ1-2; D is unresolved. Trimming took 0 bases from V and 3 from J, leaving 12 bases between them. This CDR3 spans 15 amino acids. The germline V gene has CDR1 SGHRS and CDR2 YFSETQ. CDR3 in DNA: TGCGCCAGCAGCTTGGCCGAAGCTGCATACTATGGCTACACCTTC. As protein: CASSLAEAAYYGYTF. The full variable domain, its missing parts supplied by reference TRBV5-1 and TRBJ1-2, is KAGVTQTPRYLIKTRGQQVTLSCSPISGHRSVSWYQQTPGQGLQFLFEYFSETQRNKGNFPGRFSGRQFSNSRSEMNVSTLELGDSALYLCASSLAEAAYYGYTFGSGTRLTVV.

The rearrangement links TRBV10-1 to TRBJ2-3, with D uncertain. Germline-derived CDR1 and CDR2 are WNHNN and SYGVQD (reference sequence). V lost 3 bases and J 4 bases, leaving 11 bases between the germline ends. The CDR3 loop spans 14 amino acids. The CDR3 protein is CASSDSRSADTQYF. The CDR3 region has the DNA TGCGCCAGCAGTGATTCCAGGTCTGCAGATACGCAGTATTTT.